Presented here are 13 T cell receptor beta chains from one specimen sequenced in a study of T-cell reconstitution after alpha-beta-depleted transplantation in children. As it was prepared, the TCRbeta library received unique molecular identifiers. TCRdb re-called the PCR reads through MiXCR, storing one row per CDR3 protein. This table holds 580,000 or so distinct CDR3 sequences, roughly 24% found once. The material was PBMCs, mostly from graft donor cells, obtained 360 days after TCRalphabeta/CD19-depleted stem cell transplant. These receptors came from a boy less than two years old who had a stem cell transplant for acute myeloid leukemia, so the T cells may come from the graft donor.

This clonotype has a handful of counts. The gene calls are TRBV12-3 or TRBV12-4 and TRBJ2-7; 7 bases line up with TRBD1. The junction had 7 bases not matched to a gene; V was cut back by 1 base and J by 7 bases. This CDR3 spans 14 amino acids. In nucleotides, the CDR3 is TGTGCCAGCAGTTTAGATGACAGGGCTGGAGAGCAGTACTTC. Its translation is CASSLDDRAGEQYF.

The gene calls are TRBV5-1 and TRBJ2-5; 10 positions match TRBD1. The CDR3 runs to 15 residues. CDR1 SGHRS and CDR2 YFSETQ come from the germline V gene. J lost 4 bases, V lost 4 bases, and 7 bases had no gene match. Here the CDR3 reads CASSPSGTGAETQYF. The CDR3 DNA follows: TGCGCCAGCAGCCCATCCGGGACAGGGGCAGAGACCCAGTACTTC.

In the case of this clonotype: This CDR3 is missing its conserved last phenylalanine or tryptophan, likely due to a read error. The chain employs TRBV7-9 and TRBJ2-3; D is unclear. The CDR3 totals 14 residues. Germline CDR1 is SEHNR and CDR2 is FQNEAQ (reference sequence). CDR3 region: CAGSWAGLRDTQYL. The CDR3 nucleotides are TGTGCCGGCAGCTGGGCCGGGTTGCGAGATACGCAGTATCTT.

This clonotype has a count of ten or more. The chain recombines TRBV28 with TRBJ1-2; D is undetermined. The CDR3 is 15 residues long. Trimming took off 3 bases at V and 5 bases at J, with 16 bases between the two ends. The V gene's germline CDR1 is MDHEN and CDR2 SYDVKM. CDR3 in DNA: TGTGCCAGCAGTTTTGGGCCCCTTAAAGGGTATGGCTACACCTTC. Its translation: CASSFGPLKGYGYTF.

This clonotype has a count of ten or more. The chain employs TRBV20-1 and TRBJ2-3; D is perhaps TRBD1 or TRBD2 (6 bases each). Between the trimmed V and J ends, which lost 1 base and 5 bases, there was a span of 10 bases. In germline, CDR1 is DFQATT, CDR2 SNEGSKA (reference sequence). The CDR3 is 13 amino acids. The CDR3 spells CSARGGGIDTQYF. The CDR3 coding sequence is TGCAGTGCTAGAGGAGGGGGGATAGATACGCAGTATTTT.

Ten or more counts support this clonotype. The chain uses TRBV7-2 and TRBJ2-2; no definite D call. V lost 5 bases and J 5 bases, leaving 15 bases between the germline ends. The length of the CDR3 is 15 residues. Germline CDR1 is SGHTA and CDR2 is FQGNSA. DNA for the CDR3: TGTGCCAGCAGCATACCGGCCCTGGGAACCGGGGAGCTGTTTTTT. Its protein product is CASSIPALGTGELFF.

This clonotype has at least ten counts. The genes are TRBV6-5 and TRBJ2-3, with D perhaps TRBD2 (6 bases). This CDR3 spans 15 amino acids. Germline values: CDR1 MNHEY, CDR2 SVGAGI. The germline V and J ends were trimmed by 2 bases and 4 bases, with 13 bases remaining between them. The CDR3, as DNA: TGTGCCAGCAGTTACGGCTTCGGGGGAGCAGATACGCAGTATTTT. It is translated as CASSYGFGGADTQYF.

This clonotype appeared a few times. The gene calls are TRBV15 and TRBJ2-1; 8 bases fit TRBD1. The CDR3 has 16 residues. Trimming took 5 bases from V and 6 from J; bases not matched to a gene: 12. Germline CDR1 LNHNV, CDR2 YYDKDF (reference sequence). The chain's CDR3 is CATSDGGQGLSNEQFF. The CDR3, as DNA: TGTGCCACCAGCGACGGAGGACAGGGCCTTTCCAATGAGCAGTTCTTC.

This clonotype has a handful of counts. This sequence joins TRBV10-3 and TRBJ1-1; D gene unclear. CDR1 and CDR2 from the germline V gene are ENHRY and SYGVKD. This CDR3 is built from 13 residues. Trimming cost V 6 bases and J 6 bases, with 14 bases left between them. CDR3 DNA: TGTGCCATCAGGCCGTCCGACTTCGCTGAAGCTTTCTTT. As protein: CAIRPSDFAEAFF.

This clonotype has a count of ten or more. This chain links TRBV5-6 with TRBJ2-4, with D perhaps TRBD1 or TRBD2 (6 bases each). This CDR3 is 14 amino acids long. Germline V CDR1 and CDR2: SGHDT, YYEEEE. Trimming left V 2 bases short and J 5 bases short, with 11 bases between. The CDR3, as DNA: TGTGCCAGCAGCTTACAGGGAGGCGAAAACATTCAGTACTTC. Encoded protein: CASSLQGGENIQYF.

This clonotype was counted a few times. The rearrangement joins TRBV5-4 to TRBJ1-2; TRBD1 is a possible D gene (6 bases). This CDR3 region has 13 residues. CDR1 and CDR2 from the germline V gene are SGHNT and YYREEE (reference sequence). The V and J ends lost 4 bases and 4 bases respectively, with 11 bases between them. In nucleotides, the CDR3 is TGTGCCAGCAGCATGCAGGGGTCCTATGGCTACACCTTC. This encodes CASSMQGSYGYTF.

The rearrangement joins TRBV11-2 to TRBJ2-5, with 11 bases identical to TRBD2. Germline V gene data show CDR1 as SGHAT and CDR2 as FQNNGV. This CDR3 is built from 19 residues. V was clipped by 5 bases and J by 5 bases; unmatched bases: 19. The DNA for the CDR3 is TGTGCCAGCAGCACCCCCCGGGGGATAACTAGCGGGGGTTCTGAGACCCAGTACTTC. This encodes CASSTPRGITSGGSETQYF.

This chain uses TRBV20-1 with TRBJ2-7, with D tentatively TRBD1 (6 bases). V gave up 3 bases and J gave up 0 bases, with 15 bases separating them. CDR3 length: 15 amino acids. Germline V CDR1 and CDR2: DFQATT, SNEGSKA (reference sequence). CDR3 sequence (DNA): TGCAGTGCTAGCAAAACCGGGACAAGCTCCTACGAGCAGTACGTC. Translating it yields CSASKTGTSSYEQYV.